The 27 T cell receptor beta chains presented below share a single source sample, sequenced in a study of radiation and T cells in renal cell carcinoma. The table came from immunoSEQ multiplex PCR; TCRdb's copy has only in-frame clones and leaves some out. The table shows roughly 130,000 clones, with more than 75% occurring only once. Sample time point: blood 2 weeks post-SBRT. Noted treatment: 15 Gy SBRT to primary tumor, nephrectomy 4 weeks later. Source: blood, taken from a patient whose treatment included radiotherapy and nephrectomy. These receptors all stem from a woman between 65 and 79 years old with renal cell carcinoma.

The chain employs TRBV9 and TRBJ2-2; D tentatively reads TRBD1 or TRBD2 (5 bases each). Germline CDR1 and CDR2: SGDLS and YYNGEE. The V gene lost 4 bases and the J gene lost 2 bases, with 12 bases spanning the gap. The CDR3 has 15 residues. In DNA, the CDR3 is TGTGCCAGCAGCCGTACGGGGCCTAACACCGGGGAGCTGTTTTTT. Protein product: CASSRTGPNTGELFF.

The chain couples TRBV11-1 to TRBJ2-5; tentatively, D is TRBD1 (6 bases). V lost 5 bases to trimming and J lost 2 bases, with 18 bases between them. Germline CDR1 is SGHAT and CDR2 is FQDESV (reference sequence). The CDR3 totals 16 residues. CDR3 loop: CASSPLGGDKQETQYF. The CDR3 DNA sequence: TGTGCCAGCAGCCCTCTCGGTGGGGACAAACAAGAGACCCAGTACTTC.

CDR3 amino acids: CATSRDLVGYTF. CDR3 nucleotides: TGTGCCACCAGCAGAGATCTGGTCGGCTACACCTTC. The chain combines TRBV15 with TRBJ1-2; D gene ambiguous. This CDR3 spans 12 amino acids. CDR1 is LNHNV and CDR2 is YYDKDF in the germline V gene (reference sequence). V lost 0 bases and J 8 bases, leaving 7 bases between the germline ends.

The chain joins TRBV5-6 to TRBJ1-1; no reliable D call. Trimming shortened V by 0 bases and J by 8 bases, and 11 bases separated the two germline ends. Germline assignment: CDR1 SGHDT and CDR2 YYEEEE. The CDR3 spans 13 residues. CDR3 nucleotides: TGTGCCAGCAGCTTGGCCACGTCTAACGAAGCTTTCTTT. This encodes CASSLATSNEAFF.

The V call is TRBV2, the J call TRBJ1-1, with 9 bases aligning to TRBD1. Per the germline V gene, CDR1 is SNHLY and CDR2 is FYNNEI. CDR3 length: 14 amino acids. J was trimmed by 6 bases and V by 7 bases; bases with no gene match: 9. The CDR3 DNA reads TGTGCCAGCAAAATACAGGGGGCTGGTCCTGAAGCTTTCTTT. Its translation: CASKIQGAGPEAFF.

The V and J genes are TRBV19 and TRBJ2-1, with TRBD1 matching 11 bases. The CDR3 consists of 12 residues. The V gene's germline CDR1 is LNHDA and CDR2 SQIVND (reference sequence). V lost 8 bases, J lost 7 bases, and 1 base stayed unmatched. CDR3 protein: CASGDRGNEQFF. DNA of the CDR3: TGTGCCAGTGGGGACAGGGGGAATGAGCAGTTCTTC.

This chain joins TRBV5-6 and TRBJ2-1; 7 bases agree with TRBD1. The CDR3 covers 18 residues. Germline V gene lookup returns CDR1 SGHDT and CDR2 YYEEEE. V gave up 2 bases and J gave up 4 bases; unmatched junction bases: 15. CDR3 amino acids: CASSFARTGLLTYNEQFF. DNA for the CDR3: TGTGCCAGCAGCTTCGCCAGGACAGGACTGTTGACATACAATGAGCAGTTCTTC.

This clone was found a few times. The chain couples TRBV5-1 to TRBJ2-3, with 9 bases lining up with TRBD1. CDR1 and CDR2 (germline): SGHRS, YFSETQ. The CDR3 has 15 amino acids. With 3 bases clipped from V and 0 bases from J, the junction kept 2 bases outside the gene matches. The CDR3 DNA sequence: TGCGCCAGCAGCTGGACAGGGGTAAGCACAGATACGCAGTATTTT. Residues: CASSWTGVSTDTQYF.

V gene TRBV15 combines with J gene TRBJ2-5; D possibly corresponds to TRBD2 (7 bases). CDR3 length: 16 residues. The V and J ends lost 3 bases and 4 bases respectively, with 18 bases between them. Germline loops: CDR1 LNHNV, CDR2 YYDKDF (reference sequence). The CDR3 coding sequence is TGTGCCACCAGCAGTCAACGGGGGGCTGGTGGAGAGACCCAGTACTTC. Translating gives CATSSQRGAGGETQYF.

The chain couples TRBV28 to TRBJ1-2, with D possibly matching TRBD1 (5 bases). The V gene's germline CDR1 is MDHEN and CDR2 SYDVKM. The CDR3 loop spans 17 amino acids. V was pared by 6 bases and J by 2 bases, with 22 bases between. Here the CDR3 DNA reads TGTGCCAGCAGATTTATGGGCGCTGCGGGGGTAAACTATGGCTACACCTTC. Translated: CASRFMGAAGVNYGYTF.

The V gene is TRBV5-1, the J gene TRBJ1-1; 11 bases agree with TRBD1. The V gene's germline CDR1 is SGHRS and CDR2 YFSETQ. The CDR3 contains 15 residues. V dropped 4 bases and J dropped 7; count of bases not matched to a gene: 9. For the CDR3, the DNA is TGCGCCAGCAGCAGGACAGGGGGCGCAGAGAATGAAGCTTTCTTT. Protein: CASSRTGGAENEAFF.

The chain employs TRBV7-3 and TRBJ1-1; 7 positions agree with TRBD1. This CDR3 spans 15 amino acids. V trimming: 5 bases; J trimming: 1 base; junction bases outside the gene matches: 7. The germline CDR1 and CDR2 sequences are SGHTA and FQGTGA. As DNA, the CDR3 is TGTGCCAGCAGCAGGACCGGGACAGCGAACACTGAAGCTTTCTTT. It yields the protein CASSRTGTANTEAFF.

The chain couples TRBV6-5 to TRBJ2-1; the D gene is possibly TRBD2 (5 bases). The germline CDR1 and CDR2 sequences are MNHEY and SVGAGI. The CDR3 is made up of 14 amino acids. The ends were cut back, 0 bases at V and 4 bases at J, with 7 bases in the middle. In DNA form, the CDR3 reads TGTGCCAGCAGTTACTCAGCGGATTACAATGAGCAGTTCTTC. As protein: CASSYSADYNEQFF.

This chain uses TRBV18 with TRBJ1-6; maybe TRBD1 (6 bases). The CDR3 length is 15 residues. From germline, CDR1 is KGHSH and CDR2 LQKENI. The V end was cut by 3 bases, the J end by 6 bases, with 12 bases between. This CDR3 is CASSPIQGGNSPLHF. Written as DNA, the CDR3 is TGTGCCAGCTCACCTATACAGGGAGGTAATTCACCCCTCCACTTT.

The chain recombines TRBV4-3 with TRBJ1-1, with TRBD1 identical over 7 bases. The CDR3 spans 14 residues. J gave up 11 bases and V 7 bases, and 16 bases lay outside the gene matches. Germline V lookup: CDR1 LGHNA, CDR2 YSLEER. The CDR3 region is CASTPGGNRGTAFF. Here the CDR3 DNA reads TGCGCCAGCACCCCAGGGGGGAACAGGGGTACGGCTTTCTTT.

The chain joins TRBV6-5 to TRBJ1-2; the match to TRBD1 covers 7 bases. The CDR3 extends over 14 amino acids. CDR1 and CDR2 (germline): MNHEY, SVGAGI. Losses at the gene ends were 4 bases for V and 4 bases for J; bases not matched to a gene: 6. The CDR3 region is CASSSGQTVYGYTF. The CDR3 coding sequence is TGTGCCAGCAGTTCGGGACAGACCGTCTATGGCTACACCTTC.

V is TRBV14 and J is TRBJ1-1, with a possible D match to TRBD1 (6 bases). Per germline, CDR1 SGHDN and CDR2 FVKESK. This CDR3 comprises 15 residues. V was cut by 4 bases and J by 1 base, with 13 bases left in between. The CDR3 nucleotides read TGTGCCAGCAGCCTCACGACAGGCTGGAACACTGAAGCTTTCTTT. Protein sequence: CASSLTTGWNTEAFF.

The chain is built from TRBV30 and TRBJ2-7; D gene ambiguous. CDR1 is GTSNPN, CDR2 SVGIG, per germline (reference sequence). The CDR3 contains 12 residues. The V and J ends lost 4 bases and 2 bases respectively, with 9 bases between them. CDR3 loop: CAWTTATYEQYF. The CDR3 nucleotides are TGTGCCTGGACCACGGCTACCTACGAGCAGTACTTC.

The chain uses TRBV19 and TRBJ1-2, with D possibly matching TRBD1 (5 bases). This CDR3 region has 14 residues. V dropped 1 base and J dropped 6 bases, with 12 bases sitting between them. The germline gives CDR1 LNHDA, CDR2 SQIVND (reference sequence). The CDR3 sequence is CASSIGDGLNGYTF. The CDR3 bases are TGTGCCAGTAGTATAGGGGACGGATTAAATGGCTACACCTTC.

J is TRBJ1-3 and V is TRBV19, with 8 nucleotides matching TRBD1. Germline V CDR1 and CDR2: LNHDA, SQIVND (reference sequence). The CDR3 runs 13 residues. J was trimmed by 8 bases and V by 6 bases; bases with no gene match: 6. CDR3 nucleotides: TGTGCCAGTAGCACCGGACAGGGATACACCATATATTTT. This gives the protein CASSTGQGYTIYF.

CDR3 protein: CASSSGGYEQYF. In DNA, the CDR3 is TGTGCCAGCTCATCAGGAGGCTACGAGCAGTACTTC. This sequence joins TRBV18 and TRBJ2-7; D perhaps matches TRBD2 (5 bases). Germline loops: CDR1 KGHSH, CDR2 LQKENI. V shed 5 bases and J shed 3 bases, with 8 bases lying between them. This CDR3 region has 12 residues.

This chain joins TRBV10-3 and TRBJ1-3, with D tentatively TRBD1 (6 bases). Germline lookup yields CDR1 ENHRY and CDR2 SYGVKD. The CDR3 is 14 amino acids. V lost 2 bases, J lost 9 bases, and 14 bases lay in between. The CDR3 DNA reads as TGTGCCATCAGTGAGGGACAGTCTGGCAGCACCATATATTTT. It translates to CAISEGQSGSTIYF.

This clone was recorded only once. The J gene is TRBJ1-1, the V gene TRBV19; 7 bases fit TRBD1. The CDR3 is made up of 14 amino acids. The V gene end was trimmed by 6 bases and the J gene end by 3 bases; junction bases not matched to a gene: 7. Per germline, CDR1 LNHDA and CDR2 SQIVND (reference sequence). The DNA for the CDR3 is TGTGCCAGTAGGGTACAGGGGCCAGACACTGAAGCTTTCTTT. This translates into CASRVQGPDTEAFF. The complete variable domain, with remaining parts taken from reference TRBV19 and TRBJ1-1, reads DGGITQSPKYLFRKEGQNVTLSCEQNLNHDAMYWYRQDPGQGLRLIYYSQIVNDFQKGDIAEGYSVSREKKESFPLTVTSAQKNPTAFYLCASRVQGPDTEAFFGQGTRLTVV.

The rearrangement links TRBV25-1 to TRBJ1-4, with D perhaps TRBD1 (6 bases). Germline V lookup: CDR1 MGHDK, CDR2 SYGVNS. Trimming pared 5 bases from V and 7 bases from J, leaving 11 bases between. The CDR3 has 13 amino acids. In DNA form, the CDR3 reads TGTGCCAGCAGTCGGGGGGGCAGTGAAAAACTGTTTTTT. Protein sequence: CASSRGGSEKLFF.

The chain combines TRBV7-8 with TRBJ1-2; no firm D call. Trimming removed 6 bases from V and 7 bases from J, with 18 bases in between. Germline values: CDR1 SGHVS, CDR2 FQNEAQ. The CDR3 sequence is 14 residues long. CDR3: CASSPWEDVRGYTF. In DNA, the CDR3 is TGTGCCAGCAGTCCCTGGGAGGACGTCCGTGGCTACACCTTC.

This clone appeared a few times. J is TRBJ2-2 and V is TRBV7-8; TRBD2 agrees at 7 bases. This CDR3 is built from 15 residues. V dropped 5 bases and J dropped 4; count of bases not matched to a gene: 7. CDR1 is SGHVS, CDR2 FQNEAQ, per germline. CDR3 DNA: TGTGCCAGCAGCGCAAGGGAGGGGTTCACCGGGGAGCTGTTTTTT. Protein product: CASSAREGFTGELFF. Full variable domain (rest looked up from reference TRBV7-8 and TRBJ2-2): GAGVSQSPRYKVAKRGQDVALRCDPISGHVSLFWYQQALGQGPEFLTYFQNEAQLDKSGLPSDRFFAERPEGSVSTLKIQRTQQEDSAVYLCASSAREGFTGELFFGEGSRLTVL.

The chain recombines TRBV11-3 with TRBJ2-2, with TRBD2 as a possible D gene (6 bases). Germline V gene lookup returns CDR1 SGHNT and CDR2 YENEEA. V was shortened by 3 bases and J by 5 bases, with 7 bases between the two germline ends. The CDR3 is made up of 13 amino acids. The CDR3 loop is CASSLGGTGELFF. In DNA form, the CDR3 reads TGTGCCAGCAGCTTGGGGGGTACCGGGGAGCTGTTTTTT.